The 8 T cell receptor beta chains in this list originate from one sample, sequenced in a study of a mutant IDH1 vaccine in newly diagnosed glioma. Documented time point: week 47, end of study. Vaccine doses each comprised 300 ug of mutant IDH1 20-mer peptide, with topical imiquimod. Their antigen targets remain unknown. Sequenced by immunoSEQ multiplex PCR; TCRdb stores in-frame clones only, minus some. The sample shows some 21,000 clones, approximately 84% of them seen only once. The material sequenced was PBMCs, taken from a glioma patient whose treatment included an IDH1 peptide vaccine. The receptors derive from a man in his forties with glioma.

The chain links TRBV6-6 to TRBJ2-1; D unclear. The V gene lost 8 bases and the J gene lost 0 bases, with 14 bases spanning the gap. CDR3 length: 15 amino acids. Germline V CDR1 and CDR2: MNHNY, SVGAGI (reference sequence). CDR3: CASATAYSSYNEQFF. The CDR3 region has the DNA TGTGCCAGCGCTACAGCCTACAGCTCCTACAATGAGCAGTTCTTC.

J is TRBJ1-1 and V is TRBV7-2; perhaps TRBD1 as D (5 bases). The germline CDR1 and CDR2 sequences are SGHTA and FQGNSA. Between the trimmed V and J ends, which lost 1 base and 11 bases, there was a span of 14 bases. The CDR3 has 13 amino acids. CDR3 DNA: TGTGCCAGCAGCTTAGTTCTGGGGACGGAGGCTTTCTTT. Its protein product is CASSLVLGTEAFF.

The chain couples TRBV27 to TRBJ2-1, with 11 bases matching TRBD2. The junction had 15 bases not matched to a gene; V was cut back by 5 bases and J by 9 bases. The germline V gene encodes CDR1 MNHEY and CDR2 SMNVEV (reference sequence). This CDR3 comprises 17 residues. CDR3 amino acids: CASSRQTSGTPVGEQFF. The CDR3 DNA sequence: TGTGCCAGCAGTCGACAGACTAGCGGGACGCCCGTAGGTGAGCAGTTCTTC.

This CDR3 reads CASSLALRGTEAFF. The CDR3 nucleotides are TGTGCCAGCAGCTTAGCCTTGCGGGGCACTGAAGCTTTCTTT. The chain combines TRBV7-8 with TRBJ1-1, with D unresolved. CDR1 and CDR2 from the germline V gene are SGHVS and FQNEAQ. Trimming took 0 bases from V and 4 from J, leaving 9 bases between them. The CDR3 has 14 amino acids.

The rearrangement joins TRBV5-1 to TRBJ2-3; D possibly corresponds to TRBD1 (6 bases). The V end was cut by 0 bases, the J end by 0 bases, with 8 bases between. The germline V gene encodes CDR1 SGHRS and CDR2 YFSETQ. The CDR3 totals 15 residues. The CDR3 coding sequence is TGCGCCAGCAGCTTGGTACAGGGAAGCACAGATACGCAGTATTTT. Protein sequence: CASSLVQGSTDTQYF.

The chain links TRBV4-1 to TRBJ2-7; D may match TRBD1 or TRBD2 (5 bases each). V dropped 2 bases and J dropped 5 bases, with 16 bases sitting between them. This CDR3 has 15 amino acids. Germline V gene data show CDR1 as MGHRA and CDR2 as YSYEKL. In DNA, the CDR3 is TGCGCCAGCAGCCAAAACGGGGCACCGATCAACGAGCAGTACTTC. Its protein is CASSQNGAPINEQYF.

The J gene is TRBJ2-2, the V gene TRBV5-1, with D maybe TRBD1 (6 bases). Germline V gene data show CDR1 as SGHRS and CDR2 as YFSETQ. Trimming left V 6 bases short and J 1 base short, with 19 bases between. CDR3 size: 17 residues. CDR3: CASIQFPTGMNTGELFF. CDR3 in DNA: TGCGCCAGCATCCAATTCCCGACAGGAATGAACACCGGGGAGCTGTTTTTT.

The V call is TRBV28, the J call TRBJ1-5, with D possibly matching TRBD1 (6 bases). Trimming took 6 bases from V and 6 from J, leaving 18 bases between them. This CDR3 is 15 amino acids long. Germline V gives CDR1 MDHEN, CDR2 SYDVKM. The CDR3: CASSPARGASQPQHF. The CDR3 DNA sequence: TGTGCCAGCAGCCCCGCACGGGGGGCAAGTCAGCCCCAGCATTTT.